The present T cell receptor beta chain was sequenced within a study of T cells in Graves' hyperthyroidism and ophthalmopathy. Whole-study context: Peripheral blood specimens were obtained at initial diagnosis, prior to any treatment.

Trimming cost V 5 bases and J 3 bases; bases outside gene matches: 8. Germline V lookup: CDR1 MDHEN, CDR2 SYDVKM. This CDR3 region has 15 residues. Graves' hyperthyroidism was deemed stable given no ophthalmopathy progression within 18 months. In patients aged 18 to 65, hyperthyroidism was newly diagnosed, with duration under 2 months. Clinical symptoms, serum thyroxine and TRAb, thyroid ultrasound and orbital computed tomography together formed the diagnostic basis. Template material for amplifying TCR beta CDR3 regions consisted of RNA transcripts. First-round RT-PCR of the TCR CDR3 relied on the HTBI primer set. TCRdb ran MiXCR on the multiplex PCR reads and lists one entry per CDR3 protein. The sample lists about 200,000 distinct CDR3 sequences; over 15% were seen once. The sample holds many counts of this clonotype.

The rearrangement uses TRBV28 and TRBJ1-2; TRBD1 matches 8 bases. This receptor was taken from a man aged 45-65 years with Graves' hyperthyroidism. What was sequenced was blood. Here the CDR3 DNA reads TGTGCCAGCAGTCCCCGGACAGGGAGGTACTATGGCTACACCTTC. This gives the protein CASSPRTGRYYGYTF.